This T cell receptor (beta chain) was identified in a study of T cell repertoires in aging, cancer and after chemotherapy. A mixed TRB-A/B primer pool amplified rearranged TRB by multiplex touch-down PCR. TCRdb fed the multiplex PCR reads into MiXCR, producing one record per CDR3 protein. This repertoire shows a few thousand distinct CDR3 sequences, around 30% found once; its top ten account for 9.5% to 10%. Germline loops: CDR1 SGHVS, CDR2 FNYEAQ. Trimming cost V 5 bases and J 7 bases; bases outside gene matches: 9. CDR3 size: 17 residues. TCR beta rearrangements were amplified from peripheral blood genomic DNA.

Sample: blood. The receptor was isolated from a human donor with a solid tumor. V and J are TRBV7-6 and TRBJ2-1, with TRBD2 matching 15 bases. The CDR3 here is CASSQVGTSGGYNEQFF. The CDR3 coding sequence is TGTGCCAGCAGCCAAGTAGGGACTAGCGGGGGGTATAATGAGCAGTTCTTC.